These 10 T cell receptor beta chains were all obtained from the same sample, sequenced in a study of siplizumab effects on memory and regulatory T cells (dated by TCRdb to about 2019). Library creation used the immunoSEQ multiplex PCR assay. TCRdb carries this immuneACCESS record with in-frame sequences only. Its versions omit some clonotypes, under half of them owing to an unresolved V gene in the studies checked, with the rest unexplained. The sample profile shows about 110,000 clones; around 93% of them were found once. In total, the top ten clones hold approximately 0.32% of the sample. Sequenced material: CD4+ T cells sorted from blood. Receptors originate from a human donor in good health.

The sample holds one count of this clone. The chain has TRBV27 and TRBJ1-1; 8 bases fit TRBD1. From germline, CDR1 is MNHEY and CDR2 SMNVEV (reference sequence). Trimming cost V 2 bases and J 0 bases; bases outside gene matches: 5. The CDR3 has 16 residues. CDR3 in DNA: TGTGCCAGCAGTTTAGTCCAGGGGGCACTGAACACTGAAGCTTTCTTT. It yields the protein CASSLVQGALNTEAFF.

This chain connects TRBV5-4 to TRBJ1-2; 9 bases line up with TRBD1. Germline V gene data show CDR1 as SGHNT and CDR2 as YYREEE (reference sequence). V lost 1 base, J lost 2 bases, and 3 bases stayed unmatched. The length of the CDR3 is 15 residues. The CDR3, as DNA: TGTGCCAGCAGCTTGTCCGGGACAGGGAACTATGGCTACACCTTC. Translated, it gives CASSLSGTGNYGYTF.

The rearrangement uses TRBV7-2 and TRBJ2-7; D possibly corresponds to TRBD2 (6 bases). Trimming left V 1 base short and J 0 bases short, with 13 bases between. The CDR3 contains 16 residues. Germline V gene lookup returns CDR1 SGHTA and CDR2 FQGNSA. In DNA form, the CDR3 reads TGTGCCAGCAGCTTAGTGGGGGGACGCAGCTCCTACGAGCAGTACTTC. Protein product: CASSLVGGRSSYEQYF.

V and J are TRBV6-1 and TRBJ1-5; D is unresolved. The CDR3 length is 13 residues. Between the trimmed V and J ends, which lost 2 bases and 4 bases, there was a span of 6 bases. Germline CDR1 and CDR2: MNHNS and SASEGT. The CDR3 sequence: CASSETQNQPQHF. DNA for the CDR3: TGTGCCAGCAGTGAAACCCAGAATCAGCCCCAGCATTTT.

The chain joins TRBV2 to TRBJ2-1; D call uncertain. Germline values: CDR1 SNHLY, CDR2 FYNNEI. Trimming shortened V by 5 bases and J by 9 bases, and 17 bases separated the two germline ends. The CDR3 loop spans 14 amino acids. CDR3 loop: CASSSDGIIGEQFF. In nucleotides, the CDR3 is TGTGCCAGCAGTTCGGATGGCATCATCGGTGAGCAGTTCTTC. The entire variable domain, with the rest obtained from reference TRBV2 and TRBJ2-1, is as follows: EPEVTQTPSHQVTQMGQEVILRCVPISNHLYFYWYRQILGQKVEFLVSFYNNEISEKSEIFDDQFSVERPDGSNFTLKIRSTKLEDSAMYFCASSSDGIIGEQFFGPGTRLTVL.

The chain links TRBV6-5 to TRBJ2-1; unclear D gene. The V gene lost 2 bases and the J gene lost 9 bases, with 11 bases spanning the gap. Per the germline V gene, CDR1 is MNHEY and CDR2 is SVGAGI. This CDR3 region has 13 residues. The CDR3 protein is CASSYGVSGEQFF. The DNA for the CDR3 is TGTGCCAGCAGTTACGGTGTATCCGGTGAGCAGTTCTTC.

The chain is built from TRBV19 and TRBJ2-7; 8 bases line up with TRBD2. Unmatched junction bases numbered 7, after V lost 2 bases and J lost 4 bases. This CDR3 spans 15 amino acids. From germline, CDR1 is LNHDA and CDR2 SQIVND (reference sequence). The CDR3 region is CASSIQRGLLYEQYF. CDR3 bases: TGTGCCAGTAGTATACAGCGGGGGCTTCTGTACGAGCAGTACTTC.

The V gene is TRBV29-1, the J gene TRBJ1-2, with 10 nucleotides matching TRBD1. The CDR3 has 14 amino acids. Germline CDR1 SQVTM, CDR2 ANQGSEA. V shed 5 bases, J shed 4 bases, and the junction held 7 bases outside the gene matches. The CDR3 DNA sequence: TGCAGCGTTAAGATGGGACAGGGGATCTATGGCTACACCTTC. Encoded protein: CSVKMGQGIYGYTF.

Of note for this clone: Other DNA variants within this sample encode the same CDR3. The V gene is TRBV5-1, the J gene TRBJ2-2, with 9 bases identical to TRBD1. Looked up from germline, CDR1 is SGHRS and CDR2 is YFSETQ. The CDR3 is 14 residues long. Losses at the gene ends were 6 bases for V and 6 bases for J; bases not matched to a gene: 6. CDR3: CASTGTGTAGELFF. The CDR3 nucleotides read TGCGCCAGCACCGGGACAGGGACGGCCGGGGAGCTGTTTTTT.

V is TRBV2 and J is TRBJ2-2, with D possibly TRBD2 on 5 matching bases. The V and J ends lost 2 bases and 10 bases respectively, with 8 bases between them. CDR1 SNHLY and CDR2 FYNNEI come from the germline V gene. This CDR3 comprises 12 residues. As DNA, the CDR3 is TGTGCCAGCAGTGAAAGGAGGTTGGAGCTGTTTTTT. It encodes CASSERRLELFF.